These T cell receptor beta chains were read from a single sample in a study of blood T cell repertoires in COVID-19. The data were produced by immunoSEQ multiplex PCR, yet TCRdb's version contains in-frame clones alone and is incomplete. The sample yields approximately 47,000 clones, roughly 83% seen once. Sequenced sample: peripheral blood. The receptors were gathered from a woman aged 55-69 years with acute or convalescent COVID-19. Each CDR3 is given with its conserved first and last residue. D genes are given only for firm matches. Not every row has a clone size; where given, it reads once, few, many or a size class.

j_call: TRBJ1-1
clone_size: .
v_call: TRBV28
d_call: TRBD1
cdr3_aa: CASRDGGTGNTEAFF
cdr3_nt: TGTGCCAGCAGGGACGGTGGGACAGGAAACACTGAAGCTTTCTTT

j_call: TRBJ1-2
clone_size: .
v_call: TRBV6-5
d_call: TRBD1
cdr3_aa: CASSSQGALQGYTF
cdr3_nt: TGTGCCAGCAGTTCTCAGGGGGCGCTGCAGGGCTACACCTTC

j_call: TRBJ1-1
clone_size: .
v_call: TRBV15
d_call: .
cdr3_aa: CATSRNTGNAFF
cdr3_nt: TGTGCCACCAGCCGTAATACAGGGAACGCTTTCTTT

j_call: TRBJ1-1
clone_size: .
v_call: TRBV19
d_call: .
cdr3_aa: CASSTLRETEAFF
cdr3_nt: TGTGCCAGTAGTACGCTCAGGGAAACTGAAGCTTTCTTT

j_call: TRBJ1-4
clone_size: .
v_call: TRBV6-5
d_call: .
cdr3_aa: CASSYSPRATNEKLFF
cdr3_nt: TGTGCCAGCAGTTACTCCCCCAGGGCTACTAATGAAAAACTGTTTTTT

j_call: TRBJ1-5
clone_size: .
v_call: TRBV19
d_call: .
cdr3_aa: CASINKEQGYNQPQHF
cdr3_nt: TGTGCCAGTATCAATAAAGAACAGGGCTACAATCAGCCCCAGCATTTT

j_call: TRBJ2-7
clone_size: .
v_call: TRBV19
d_call: .
cdr3_aa: CASSKTGFAYEQYF
cdr3_nt: TGTGCCAGTAGTAAGACAGGTTTCGCCTACGAGCAGTACTTC

j_call: TRBJ1-2
clone_size: .
v_call: TRBV6-6
d_call: TRBD1
cdr3_aa: CASSYFRDRGYGYTF
cdr3_nt: TGTGCCAGCAGTTACTTCCGGGACAGGGGGTACGGCTACACCTTC

j_call: TRBJ2-4
clone_size: once
v_call: TRBV6-1
d_call: TRBD2
cdr3_aa: CASSAGLAGNLAKNIQYF
cdr3_nt: TGTGCCAGCAGTGCCGGACTAGCGGGGAACTTAGCCAAAAACATTCAGTACTTC

j_call: TRBJ2-1
clone_size: .
v_call: TRBV5-1
d_call: TRBD2
cdr3_aa: CASSTSGDSSYNEQFF
cdr3_nt: TGCGCCAGCAGCACTAGCGGGGACAGCTCCTACAATGAGCAGTTCTTC

j_call: TRBJ2-1
clone_size: .
v_call: TRBV7-9
d_call: TRBD2
cdr3_aa: CASSSPPDSGSNEQFF
cdr3_nt: TGTGCCAGCAGCTCACCTCCGGATAGCGGGAGTAATGAGCAGTTCTTC

j_call: TRBJ2-1
clone_size: .
v_call: TRBV7-6
d_call: TRBD2
cdr3_aa: CASSFGTSAYNEQFF
cdr3_nt: TGTGCCAGCAGCTTCGGGACTAGCGCCTACAATGAGCAGTTCTTC

j_call: TRBJ1-1
clone_size: once
v_call: TRBV7-9
d_call: .
cdr3_aa: CASSVTANTEAFF
cdr3_nt: TGTGCCAGCAGCGTGACAGCGAACACTGAAGCTTTCTTT

j_call: TRBJ1-1
clone_size: .
v_call: TRBV18
d_call: .
cdr3_aa: CATGRDNAEAFF
cdr3_nt: TGTGCCACCGGGAGGGACAACGCTGAAGCTTTCTTT

j_call: TRBJ1-4
clone_size: .
v_call: TRBV5-1
d_call: .
cdr3_aa: CASSTTGLREKLFF
cdr3_nt: TGCGCCAGCAGTACCACAGGCCTGAGGGAAAAACTGTTTTTT

j_call: TRBJ1-6
clone_size: .
v_call: TRBV2
d_call: .
cdr3_aa: CASRRGGSPYNSPLHF
cdr3_nt: TGTGCCAGCAGGAGGGGGGGTAGCCCCTATAATTCACCCCTCCACTTT

j_call: TRBJ1-5
clone_size: .
v_call: TRBV25-1
d_call: .
cdr3_aa: CASSDQGHSNQPQHF
cdr3_nt: TGTGCCAGCAGTGACCAGGGGCACAGCAATCAGCCCCAGCATTTT

j_call: TRBJ1-5
clone_size: .
v_call: TRBV18
d_call: .
cdr3_aa: CASSPPLGQGPQHF
cdr3_nt: TGTGCCAGCTCACCACCGCTGGGGCAGGGGCCCCAGCATTTT

j_call: TRBJ2-1
clone_size: .
v_call: TRBV5-4
d_call: TRBD2
cdr3_aa: CASSFGGALFYNEQFF
cdr3_nt: TGTGCCAGCAGCTTCGGGGGGGCCTTGTTCTACAATGAGCAGTTCTTC

j_call: TRBJ1-2
clone_size: .
v_call: TRBV5-6
d_call: .
cdr3_aa: CASSDVGGNGYTF
cdr3_nt: TGTGCCAGCAGCGATGTCGGGGGAAATGGCTACACCTTC

j_call: TRBJ2-5
clone_size: .
v_call: TRBV15
d_call: TRBD1
cdr3_aa: CATSKGQVIQETQYF
cdr3_nt: TGTGCCACCTCGAAGGGACAGGTGATCCAAGAGACCCAGTACTTC

j_call: TRBJ1-5
clone_size: once
v_call: TRBV2
d_call: .
cdr3_aa: CASLVDQQGQPQHF
cdr3_nt: TGTGCCAGCCTCGTTGACCAACAGGGTCAGCCCCAGCATTTT

j_call: TRBJ1-4
clone_size: .
v_call: TRBV10-1
d_call: TRBD1
cdr3_aa: CASNGTEPSRMNEKLFF
cdr3_nt: TGCGCCAGCAACGGGACAGAGCCGTCGAGGATGAATGAAAAACTGTTTTTT

j_call: TRBJ2-2
clone_size: .
v_call: TRBV10-3
d_call: TRBD1
cdr3_aa: CAISEWGQTNTGELFF
cdr3_nt: TGTGCCATCAGTGAGTGGGGACAGACGAACACCGGGGAGCTGTTTTTT

j_call: TRBJ1-5
clone_size: .
v_call: TRBV5-6
d_call: TRBD1
cdr3_aa: CASSRTGINQPQHF
cdr3_nt: TGTGCCAGCAGCCGGACAGGGATCAATCAGCCCCAGCATTTT

j_call: TRBJ2-5
clone_size: .
v_call: TRBV28
d_call: TRBD1
cdr3_aa: CALASGTGLGETQYF
cdr3_nt: TGTGCCCTGGCATCCGGGACAGGGCTAGGAGAGACCCAGTACTTC

j_call: TRBJ1-2
clone_size: .
v_call: TRBV2
d_call: .
cdr3_aa: CASSDDRRNGYTF
cdr3_nt: TGTGCCAGCAGTGATGACAGAAGAAATGGCTACACCTTC

j_call: TRBJ1-5
clone_size: once
v_call: TRBV24-1
d_call: TRBD1
cdr3_aa: CATSGRGDYQPQHF
cdr3_nt: TGTGCCACCAGTGGCAGGGGGGACTATCAGCCCCAGCATTTT

j_call: TRBJ2-1
clone_size: .
v_call: TRBV6-5
d_call: TRBD1
cdr3_aa: CASRDRATYNEQFF
cdr3_nt: TGTGCCAGTCGCGACAGGGCAACCTACAATGAGCAGTTCTTC